The 31 T cell receptor delta chains reported below all come from one sample, sequenced in a study of Vδ1+ human thymocytes. The template was reverse-transcribed extracted RNA. CDR3 amplicons came from multiplex PCR with pooled V-gene forward and constant-region reverse primers. TCRdb re-identified clones in the multiplex PCR reads via CATT. The table shows around 76,000 delta-chain clones, with about 35% occurring only once. Findings of the study overall: Thymic TRG and TRD repertoires appeared highly polyclonal.

Antigen specificity for these receptors is unknown. Material: Vdelta1+ gamma-delta thymocytes from the thymus. Noted subset: FACS-sorted CD3+ TCRalphabeta- TCRVdelta1+ TCRVdelta2- thymocytes. These receptors all come from a boy less than two years old who had congenital heart surgery.

A note on this clone: Distinct nucleotide sequences in the sample also encode this CDR3. V gene TRDV1 combines with J gene TRDJ1; 10 bases are a match to TRDD3. The V gene's germline CDR1 is TSWWSYY and CDR2 QGS. The J segment lost 2 bases and the V segment lost 0 bases, leaving 12 bases of the junction unmatched. The CDR3 sequence is 19 residues long. Here the CDR3 reads CALGELVGRGIRLTDKLIF. CDR3 nucleotide sequence: TGTGCTCTTGGGGAACTCGTCGGAAGGGGGATACGGTTGACCGATAAACTCATCTTT.

The chain has TRDV2 and TRDJ1; D unclear. With 9 bases removed from V and 4 bases from J, the gap between germline ends came to 8 bases. Germline V gives CDR1 GEAIGNYY, CDR2 EKD. The CDR3 extends over 10 amino acids. CDR3 region: CATGVDKLIF. In nucleotides, the CDR3 is TGTGCCACCGGGGTCGATAAACTCATCTTT.

This clone was seen more than once but under ten times. The V call is TRDV1, the J call TRDJ1, with D possibly TRDD2 on 5 matching bases. The CDR3 totals 19 residues. V lost 2 bases, J lost 7 bases, and 29 bases lay in between. CDR1 and CDR2 from the germline V gene are TSWWSYY and QGS. CDR3 amino acids: CALGESSLPVLAPAGKLIF. The CDR3 DNA is TGTGCTCTTGGGGAAAGTAGCCTACCCGTGCTGGCTCCAGCTGGTAAACTCATCTTT.

The rearrangement links TRDV2 to TRDJ1; unclear D gene. CDR1 and CDR2 from the germline V gene are GEAIGNYY and EKD. There are 15 residues in the CDR3. V was trimmed by 1 base and J by 2 bases, leaving 13 bases between them. The CDR3 protein is CACDTEPFGTDKLIF. CDR3 bases: TGTGCCTGTGACACTGAACCTTTCGGAACCGATAAACTCATCTTT.

This clone was counted a few times. J is TRDJ1 and V is TRDV1; D might be TRDD3 (5 bases). The CDR3 consists of 20 residues. Germline CDR1 and CDR2: TSWWSYY and QGS. V lost 0 bases and J 1 base, leaving 24 bases between the germline ends. CDR3 coding DNA: TGTGCTCTTGGGGAACTAAGGTGGTCCCATACGGTTACTGGCACCGATAAACTCATCTTT. It yields the protein CALGELRWSHTVTGTDKLIF.

V is TRDV1 and J is TRDJ1, with TRDD3 matching over 13 bases. V gave up 0 bases and J gave up 0 bases; unmatched junction bases: 13. The CDR3 consists of 21 residues. Germline V gene sequence: CDR1 TSWWSYY, CDR2 QGS. The CDR3 sequence: CALGELMGLYWGIRDTDKLIF. CDR3 sequence (DNA): TGTGCTCTTGGGGAACTTATGGGACTCTACTGGGGGATACGGGACACCGATAAACTCATCTTT.

This chain joins TRDV1 and TRDJ1; D tentatively fits TRDD2 or TRDD3 (5 bases each). Per germline, CDR1 TSWWSYY and CDR2 QGS. V lost 3 bases, J lost 0 bases, and 35 bases lay in between. The CDR3 is 23 residues long. In nucleotides, the CDR3 is TGTGCTCTTGGGGATCAGGACCTCTTCCAACCGTACTGGTCTAGGATGTACACCGATAAACTCATCTTT. This translates into CALGDQDLFQPYWSRMYTDKLIF.

V is TRDV1 and J is TRDJ1; 10 nucleotides match TRDD3. Germline trimming cut 5 bases from V and 2 bases from J; bases unmatched to any gene: 23. The CDR3 contains 21 residues. Germline V lookup: CDR1 TSWWSYY, CDR2 QGS. The DNA of the CDR3 is TGTGCTCTTGGGTCTGGGGCCGACCGTGTGCTGGGGGATAGAAGAACCGATAAACTCATCTTT. This sequence encodes CALGSGADRVLGDRRTDKLIF.

As regards this clone: One end of the junction does not line up with germline, which may come from a read error. The chain recombines TRDV1 with TRDJ1; 8 bases are shared with TRDD3. The CDR3 totals 18 residues. Germline V lookup: CDR1 TSWWSYY, CDR2 QGS. CDR3 residues: CALREGRVLGVNTDKLIF. The CDR3, as DNA: TGTGCTCTTAGGGAAGGTAGGGTACTGGGGGTTAACACCGATAAACTCATCTTT.

Details on this clone: Other DNA sequences from this sample encode an identical CDR3 as well. This chain links TRDV1 with TRDJ1; the D gene could be TRDD2 or TRDD3 (5 bases each). The CDR3 has 19 amino acids. Germline V gives CDR1 TSWWSYY, CDR2 QGS. V lost 4 bases to trimming and J lost 1 base, with 25 bases between them. The CDR3 nucleotides are TGTGCTCTTGGGGGTCCCCCTTCACCCCGACTGGTTCTCACCGATAAACTCATCTTT. This gives the protein CALGGPPSPRLVLTDKLIF.

There are a few counts of this clone. This chain links TRDV1 with TRDJ1; 10 bases match TRDD3. CDR3 length: 17 residues. V was clipped by 8 bases and J by 0 bases; unmatched bases: 12. From germline, CDR1 is TSWWSYY and CDR2 QGS. CDR3 nucleotide sequence: TGTGCTCTTTGCTGCCTGGGGGATAGGAGTTACACCGATAAACTCATCTTT. This gives the protein CALCCLGDRSYTDKLIF.

The count of this clone is one. The J gene is TRDJ1, the V gene TRDV1; TRDD2 might be the D (5 bases). Trimming took 4 bases from V and 1 from J, leaving 25 bases between them. Germline values: CDR1 TSWWSYY, CDR2 QGS. This CDR3 region has 19 residues. The CDR3 is CALGGLGSSPLQSTDKLIF. In DNA, the CDR3 is TGTGCTCTTGGGGGACTAGGCTCTTCCCCACTACAGTCCACCGATAAACTCATCTTT.

The chain carries TRDV1 and TRDJ1; D is undetermined. Trimming shortened V by 2 bases and J by 0 bases, and 10 bases separated the two germline ends. This CDR3 comprises 15 residues. Germline CDR1 TSWWSYY, CDR2 QGS. CDR3 sequence (DNA): TGTGCTCTTGGGGAAGGTACGAGTGACACCGATAAACTCATCTTT. As protein: CALGEGTSDTDKLIF.

Turning to this clone: Other nucleotide sequences from this sample produce the same CDR3. The genes are TRDV2 and TRDJ1; D unclear. The CDR3 covers 11 residues. The germline gives CDR1 GEAIGNYY, CDR2 EKD. With 3 bases removed from V and 2 bases from J, the gap between germline ends came to 3 bases. CDR3 sequence reads: CACDPTDKLIF. The CDR3 nucleotides read TGTGCCTGTGACCCTACCGATAAACTCATCTTT.

The genes are TRDV1 and TRDJ1, with 11 bases fitting TRDD3. The germline V gene has CDR1 TSWWSYY and CDR2 QGS. This CDR3 has 20 residues. Trimming removed 2 bases from V and 2 bases from J; junction bases left unmatched: 16. The CDR3: CALGEEGWGIRTLTTDKLIF. Written as DNA, the CDR3 is TGTGCTCTTGGGGAAGAAGGGTGGGGGATACGCACCCTCACTACCGATAAACTCATCTTT.

As regards this clone: The junction differs from germline at one of its ends, possibly a read error. V is TRDV1 and J is TRDJ1; unclear D gene. The CDR3 runs to 18 residues. Germline CDR1 TSWWSYY, CDR2 QGS. CDR3 protein: CALGEPERAVPVTAKLIF. CDR3 coding DNA: TGTGCTCTTGGGGAACCCGAGAGGGCCGTTCCCGTAACCGCTAAACTCATCTTT.

The chain uses TRDV1 and TRDJ1, with 10 nucleotides matching TRDD3. There are 18 residues in the CDR3. V was clipped by 0 bases and J by 2 bases; unmatched bases: 9. Germline values: CDR1 TSWWSYY, CDR2 QGS. The CDR3 DNA reads TGTGCTCTTGGGGAACTTAAGGGGGATACGCGTGGTACCGATAAACTCATCTTT. Translation: CALGELKGDTRGTDKLIF.

Only a few counts were recorded for this clone. The rearrangement uses TRDV1 and TRDJ1, with TRDD3 matching over 11 bases. Germline-derived CDR1 and CDR2 are TSWWSYY and QGS. CDR3 size: 19 residues. V was pared by 5 bases and J by 0 bases, with 14 bases of the junction left unmatched. For the CDR3, the DNA is TGTGCTCTTGGGCAGAACGGGGTGGGGGATACGCCCTACACCGATAAACTCATCTTT. This gives the protein CALGQNGVGDTPYTDKLIF.

This clone was counted a few times. The V call is TRDV1, the J call TRDJ1, with D perhaps TRDD2 or TRDD3 (6 bases each). The V end lost 1 base, the J end lost 5 bases, and 29 bases lay between the germline ends. The germline V gene has CDR1 TSWWSYY and CDR2 QGS. The CDR3 runs 20 residues. The CDR3 here is CALGEPPPTWGYSGMDKLIF. The CDR3 nucleotides read TGTGCTCTTGGGGAACCTCCTCCTACGTGGGGGTACTCGGGAATGGATAAACTCATCTTT.

This sequence joins TRDV1 and TRDJ1; 10 bases are a match to TRDD3. Germline loops: CDR1 TSWWSYY, CDR2 QGS. With V trimmed by 1 base and J by 0 bases, 11 bases remained unmatched. CDR3 length: 19 residues. CDR3 residues: CALGEPPTGGYANTDKLIF. CDR3 nucleotides: TGTGCTCTTGGGGAACCCCCGACGGGGGGATACGCGAACACCGATAAACTCATCTTT.

Regarding this clone: One end of the junction is discordant with germline, which a read error may explain. The chain couples TRDV1 to TRDJ1; D remains ambiguous. Germline CDR1 TSWWSYY, CDR2 QGS. This CDR3 comprises 14 residues. The CDR3 DNA sequence: TGTGCTCTTGGGGAACTTTCCCTCACCTATAAACTCATCTTT. Translating gives CALGELSLTYKLIF.

This clone showed up just a few times. The J gene is TRDJ1, the V gene TRDV1; D possibly corresponds to TRDD3 (6 bases). Germline V gene sequence: CDR1 TSWWSYY, CDR2 QGS. The CDR3 runs 17 residues. Trimming left V 3 bases short and J 0 bases short, with 17 bases between. CDR3 in amino acids: CALGDSLGGKYTDKLIF. CDR3 sequence (DNA): TGTGCTCTTGGGGATTCCTTAGGGGGGAAGTACACCGATAAACTCATCTTT.

The chain has TRDV1 and TRDJ1; TRDD3 matches at 10 bases. The CDR3 is made up of 23 amino acids. Looked up from germline, CDR1 is TSWWSYY and CDR2 is QGS. V was pared by 4 bases and J by 0 bases, with 26 bases of the junction left unmatched. The CDR3 loop reads CALGAFQLPPDYWGIKYTDKLIF. DNA of the CDR3: TGTGCTCTTGGGGCTTTCCAACTACCCCCGGACTACTGGGGGATCAAGTACACCGATAAACTCATCTTT.

The rearrangement links TRDV1 to TRDJ1; D ambiguous. Germline values: CDR1 TSWWSYY, CDR2 QGS. The CDR3 is 18 residues long. The ends were cut back, 0 bases at V and 4 bases at J, with 21 bases in the middle. CDR3 sequence reads: CALGELKPGSGRCDKLIF. In nucleotides, the CDR3 is TGTGCTCTTGGGGAACTTAAACCGGGGTCGGGCAGGTGCGATAAACTCATCTTT.

This clone was counted a few times. This rearrangement joins TRDV1 to TRDJ1; 8 nucleotides agree with TRDD3. Germline V gives CDR1 TSWWSYY, CDR2 QGS. Germline trimming cut 2 bases from V and 0 bases from J; bases unmatched to any gene: 17. This CDR3 region has 20 residues. CDR3 sequence (DNA): TGTGCTCTTGGGGAAGTCCAGGGTGGGGGATCAGGTCTGTACACCGATAAACTCATCTTT. This codes for CALGEVQGGGSGLYTDKLIF.

The genes are TRDV1 and TRDJ1; the match to TRDD2 covers 8 bases. Trimming removed 4 bases from V and 0 bases from J; junction bases left unmatched: 16. This CDR3 spans 19 amino acids. Germline V gene lookup returns CDR1 TSWWSYY and CDR2 QGS. The CDR3 here is CALGGHFLRRGGNTDKLIF. DNA for the CDR3: TGTGCTCTTGGGGGCCACTTCCTACGTCGGGGTGGAAACACCGATAAACTCATCTTT.

J is TRDJ1 and V is TRDV1; the match to TRDD3 covers 10 bases. Trimming took 3 bases from V and 3 from J; bases not matched to a gene: 16. Germline V gene lookup returns CDR1 TSWWSYY and CDR2 QGS. There are 19 residues in the CDR3. The CDR3 here is CALGDTLLRLGDMADKLIF. The CDR3 DNA reads as TGTGCTCTTGGGGATACACTGCTACGGCTGGGGGATATGGCCGATAAACTCATCTTT.

The V call is TRDV1, the J call TRDJ1; 12 bases are shared with TRDD3. The ends lost 4 bases at V and 0 bases at J; junction bases unmatched: 24. This CDR3 is built from 23 residues. Germline values: CDR1 TSWWSYY, CDR2 QGS. The CDR3 nucleotides read TGTGCTCTTGGGGCCCGATCGGGGACCCGACTGGGGGATACCGGTCCGTACACCGATAAACTCATCTTT. It is translated as CALGARSGTRLGDTGPYTDKLIF.

In this sample, this clone turned up a few times. The rearrangement links TRDV1 to TRDJ1; the match to TRDD2 covers 7 bases. The germline gives CDR1 TSWWSYY, CDR2 QGS. This CDR3 is 18 amino acids long. J was trimmed by 3 bases and V by 4 bases; bases with no gene match: 17. CDR3 sequence reads: CALGVTFLEWWGADKLIF. The CDR3 DNA reads TGTGCTCTTGGGGTCACCTTCCTTGAGTGGTGGGGCGCCGATAAACTCATCTTT.

This clone was counted between two and nine times. The chain uses TRDV1 and TRDJ1, with D perhaps TRDD3 (6 bases). Trimming pared 0 bases from V and 0 bases from J, leaving 20 bases between. This CDR3 has 19 residues. Germline lookup yields CDR1 TSWWSYY and CDR2 QGS. CDR3 in amino acids: CALGELYLRGGVYTDKLIF. The CDR3 DNA reads TGTGCTCTTGGGGAACTATACCTACGAGGGGGAGTGTACACCGATAAACTCATCTTT.

To note about this clone: The same CDR3 also results from other DNA sequences found in this sample. The rearrangement joins TRDV1 to TRDJ1; the D gene is possibly TRDD3 (5 bases). The ends were cut back, 4 bases at V and 0 bases at J, with 15 bases in the middle. Germline-derived CDR1 and CDR2 are TSWWSYY and QGS. CDR3 length: 16 residues. The CDR3 sequence: CALGVKGAPYTDKLIF. Written as DNA, the CDR3 is TGTGCTCTTGGGGTGAAGGGGGCGCCGTACACCGATAAACTCATCTTT.